The 31 T cell receptor beta chains given below trace back to one sample, sequenced in a study of OX40 agonist ivuxolimab in advanced cancers. The assay was immunoSEQ multiplex PCR, and TCRdb's table has in-frame clones only and misses some. The sample contains about 54,000 clones, roughly 90% of which appear only once. The starting material was CD4+ or CD8+ T cells sorted from blood, obtained in a trial of the OX40 agonist ivuxolimab. The receptors here all came from an adult with an advanced solid tumor such as melanoma, head and neck, liver or kidney cancer.

This clone has only one observation. The rearrangement uses TRBV23-1 and TRBJ2-7; TRBD1 agrees at 7 bases. TRBV23-1 is annotated as an ORF whose role is uncertain. This CDR3 is 16 amino acids long. The trim removed 2 bases at V and 3 bases at J, leaving 10 bases unmatched. CDR3 sequence (DNA): TGCGCCAGCAGTCAAGAAGACCGGGACAGACTCTACGAGCAGTACTTC. Residues: CASSQEDRDRLYEQYF.

The genes are TRBV15 and TRBJ1-1, with TRBD1 matching 9 bases. Trimming cost V 3 bases and J 5 bases; bases outside gene matches: 4. Per germline, CDR1 LNHNV and CDR2 YYDKDF (reference sequence). The CDR3 runs 14 residues. CDR3 sequence: CATSSGTGMTEAFF. CDR3 nucleotides: TGTGCCACCAGCAGTGGGACAGGGATGACTGAAGCTTTCTTT.

The V gene is TRBV19, the J gene TRBJ2-3; TRBD2 matches 7 bases. Germline trimming cut 1 base from V and 2 bases from J; bases unmatched to any gene: 6. The CDR3 contains 16 residues. Looked up from germline, CDR1 is LNHDA and CDR2 is SQIVND (reference sequence). Here the CDR3 reads CASSIAALADTDTQYF. CDR3 coding DNA: TGTGCCAGTAGTATAGCGGCCCTAGCGGACACAGATACGCAGTATTTT.

V gene TRBV5-6 combines with J gene TRBJ1-1; 7 nucleotides line up with TRBD1. The length of the CDR3 is 14 residues. The germline V gene has CDR1 SGHDT and CDR2 YYEEEE. V was pared by 5 bases and J by 7 bases, with 11 bases of the junction left unmatched. Written as DNA, the CDR3 is TGTGCCAGCAGACCCAGGGGGTACCAACATGAAGCTTTCTTT. This sequence encodes CASRPRGYQHEAFF. Filled out from reference TRBV5-6 and TRBJ1-1, the complete variable domain reads DAGVTQSPTHLIKTRGQQVTLRCSPKSGHDTVSWYQQALGQGPQFIFQYYEEEERQRGNFPDRFSGHQFPNYSSELNVNALLLGDSALYLCASRPRGYQHEAFFGQGTRLTVV.

V usage is TRBV28 and J usage is TRBJ2-1; maybe TRBD2 (5 bases). CDR3 length equals 14 residues. Trimming removed 2 bases from V and 9 bases from J, with 14 bases in between. CDR1 is MDHEN and CDR2 is SYDVKM in the germline V gene. For the CDR3, the DNA is TGTGCCAGCAGTTTAAGCCCGGGGATGGGTGAGCAGTTCTTC. Encoded protein: CASSLSPGMGEQFF.

The rearrangement links TRBV18 to TRBJ2-7; no clear D. From germline, CDR1 is KGHSH and CDR2 LQKENI. V gave up 3 bases and J gave up 3 bases, with 12 bases separating them. CDR3 length equals 14 residues. The CDR3: CASSPPELGYEQYF. Written as DNA, the CDR3 is TGTGCCAGCTCACCCCCGGAACTGGGCTACGAGCAGTACTTC.

The rearrangement joins TRBV6-5 to TRBJ2-7, with D unresolved. The CDR3 contains 14 residues. CDR1 MNHEY and CDR2 SVGAGI come from the germline V gene. Trimming shortened V by 0 bases and J by 3 bases, and 9 bases separated the two germline ends. In nucleotides, the CDR3 is TGTGCCAGCAGTTACTCGAAGGTATACTACGAGCAGTACTTC. Amino acids: CASSYSKVYYEQYF.

CDR3 DNA sequence: TGTGCCAGTAGTATAGTCAGCTTTAGCAATCAGCCCCAGCATTTT. Translated, it gives CASSIVSFSNQPQHF. The chain uses TRBV19 and TRBJ1-5; D is unclear. The length of the CDR3 is 15 residues. Trimming left V 1 base short and J 0 bases short, with 7 bases between. Germline V gene lookup returns CDR1 LNHDA and CDR2 SQIVND (reference sequence).

About this clone itself: The junction differs from germline at one of its ends, possibly a read error. The chain links TRBV4-1 to TRBJ2-5; D is possibly TRBD2 (6 bases). CDR1 is MGHRA, CDR2 YSYEKL, per germline. The CDR3 is 12 amino acids. The CDR3 bases are TGCGCCTCGCCGCTCCAGGAGGAGGGCAAGCACTTC. It translates to CASPLQEEGKHF.

The chain carries TRBV6-5 and TRBJ2-5; D perhaps matches TRBD2 (5 bases). The germline gives CDR1 MNHEY, CDR2 SVGAGI. The CDR3 spans 14 residues. Trimming took off 6 bases at V and 0 bases at J, with 11 bases between the two ends. The CDR3 region has the DNA TGTGCCAGCAGCCCTTTAGCGAACCAAGAGACCCAGTACTTC. Translated: CASSPLANQETQYF.

The chain employs TRBV27 and TRBJ1-2; 7 bases fit TRBD1. The ends lost 5 bases at V and 8 bases at J; junction bases unmatched: 20. This CDR3 is 17 amino acids long. Germline V gene sequence: CDR1 MNHEY, CDR2 SMNVEV (reference sequence). CDR3 sequence reads: CASSRIPPGTAREGYTF. The CDR3 nucleotides are TGTGCCAGCAGTAGAATTCCCCCCGGGACAGCTAGAGAGGGCTACACCTTC.

This chain uses TRBV9 with TRBJ2-2; the match to TRBD1 covers 9 bases. The CDR3 sequence is 19 residues long. The V segment lost 0 bases and the J segment 1 base; nucleotides outside the gene matches: 10. Germline V gives CDR1 SGDLS, CDR2 YYNGEE. Here the CDR3 DNA reads TGTGCCAGCAGCGTAGCTGGGACAGGGATGGTTGAGAACACCGGGGAGCTGTTTTTT. Residues: CASSVAGTGMVENTGELFF.

The rearrangement uses TRBV27 and TRBJ2-6; 7 nucleotides agree with TRBD1. This CDR3 is 20 amino acids long. V dropped 10 bases and J dropped 0; count of bases not matched to a gene: 21. Germline V gives CDR1 MNHEY, CDR2 SMNVEV (reference sequence). CDR3 protein: CATPPTLQTGFLSGANVLTF. The DNA of the CDR3 is TGTGCCACCCCGCCGACTCTACAGACAGGGTTTCTCTCTGGGGCCAACGTCCTGACTTTC.

The sample holds one count of this clone. The chain recombines TRBV4-2 with TRBJ2-7; TRBD1 matches 8 bases. The CDR3 loop spans 18 amino acids. Looked up from germline, CDR1 is LGHNA and CDR2 is YNFKEQ. The V segment lost 0 bases and the J segment 4 bases; nucleotides outside the gene matches: 14. The CDR3 loop reads CASSQDQPAGGLIYEQYF. For the CDR3, the DNA is TGTGCCAGCAGCCAAGATCAACCGGCAGGGGGCTTAATTTACGAGCAGTACTTC.

The V gene is TRBV7-9, the J gene TRBJ2-7; D perhaps matches TRBD2 (6 bases). V lost 1 base to trimming and J lost 3 bases, with 13 bases between them. The V gene's germline CDR1 is SEHNR and CDR2 FQNEAQ (reference sequence). The CDR3 is made up of 15 amino acids. In DNA form, the CDR3 reads TGTGCCAGCAGCTTAGAGGCTAGCGCTAACTACGAGCAGTACTTC. Protein product: CASSLEASANYEQYF.

The chain combines TRBV13 with TRBJ1-2, with 8 positions matching TRBD1. The germline V gene encodes CDR1 PRHDT and CDR2 FYEKMQ (reference sequence). CDR3 length: 17 amino acids. Unmatched junction bases numbered 13, after V lost 4 bases and J lost 3 bases. The chain's CDR3 is CASSSSEDRAGDYGYTF. In DNA, the CDR3 is TGTGCCAGCAGCTCAAGTGAGGACAGGGCCGGGGACTATGGCTACACCTTC.

V and J are TRBV29-1 and TRBJ2-7; D is perhaps TRBD1 or TRBD2 (7 bases each). Germline assignment: CDR1 SQVTM and CDR2 ANQGSEA. The CDR3 spans 13 residues. Trimming left V 7 bases short and J 3 bases short, with 16 bases between. CDR3 nucleotides: TGCAGCGCCCGTACAGGGGAGGGCTACGAGCAGTACTTC. It encodes CSARTGEGYEQYF.

The chain links TRBV27 to TRBJ1-4; a possible D gene is TRBD1 (5 bases). The length of the CDR3 is 15 residues. Per the germline V gene, CDR1 is MNHEY and CDR2 is SMNVEV (reference sequence). Trimming pared 0 bases from V and 7 bases from J, leaving 12 bases between. CDR3 bases: TGTGCCAGCAGTTTATCCTGGGCGAGGGGTGAAAAACTGTTTTTT. The encoded protein is CASSLSWARGEKLFF. Filled out from reference TRBV27 and TRBJ1-4, the complete variable domain reads EAQVTQNPRYLITVTGKKLTVTCSQNMNHEYMSWYRQDPGLGLRQIYYSMNVEVTDKGDVPEGYKVSRKEKRNFPLILESPSPNQTSLYFCASSLSWARGEKLFFGSGTQLSVL.

This clone was seen a handful of times. The chain uses TRBV7-8 and TRBJ1-1; D gene unclear. The CDR3 is made up of 13 amino acids. V was clipped by 5 bases and J by 3 bases, with 10 bases between them. CDR1 is SGHVS and CDR2 is FQNEAQ in the germline V gene. The CDR3 sequence is CASSPGGDTEAFF. In DNA form, the CDR3 reads TGTGCCAGCAGCCCAGGCGGGGACACTGAAGCTTTCTTT.

The genes are TRBV7-9 and TRBJ2-5; D is unclear. CDR3 size: 14 residues. Per the germline V gene, CDR1 is SEHNR and CDR2 is FQNEAQ (reference sequence). V lost 1 base, J lost 1 base, and 7 bases lay in between. CDR3 in amino acids: CASSLEETQETQYF. In DNA, the CDR3 is TGTGCCAGCAGCTTAGAAGAGACCCAAGAGACCCAGTACTTC.

The rearrangement links TRBV6-5 to TRBJ2-7; D is unresolved. The CDR3 extends over 13 amino acids. V dropped 0 bases and J dropped 4 bases, with 7 bases sitting between them. Germline CDR1 MNHEY, CDR2 SVGAGI. The CDR3 nucleotides read TGTGCCAGCAGTTACTCGATGGGTTACGAGCAGTACTTC. This translates into CASSYSMGYEQYF.

This clone was counted between two and nine times. This chain joins TRBV5-1 and TRBJ2-5; 10 bases line up with TRBD2. The V and J ends lost 1 base and 5 bases, in that order; junction bases with no gene match: 5. The CDR3 is 15 amino acids. CDR1 and CDR2 from the germline V gene are SGHRS and YFSETQ. CDR3: CASSLSLAGVETQYF. In DNA, the CDR3 is TGCGCCAGCAGCTTGAGTCTAGCGGGAGTGGAGACCCAGTACTTC.

In nucleotides, the CDR3 is TGTGCCAGCAGCCGACAGTCAACTAATGAAAAACTGTTTTTT. Protein product: CASSRQSTNEKLFF. This chain connects TRBV7-8 to TRBJ1-4; D possibly corresponds to TRBD1 (5 bases). This CDR3 comprises 14 residues. V was pared by 5 bases and J by 0 bases, with 7 bases between. Germline CDR1 reads SGHVS; CDR2 reads FQNEAQ.

The chain is built from TRBV27 and TRBJ2-7; 7 positions agree with TRBD2. Trimming removed 3 bases from V and 3 bases from J; junction bases left unmatched: 8. The CDR3 length is 15 residues. The germline CDR1 and CDR2 sequences are MNHEY and SMNVEV (reference sequence). CDR3 sequence: CASSFSGGGFYEQYF. CDR3 nucleotide sequence: TGTGCCAGCAGTTTCTCTGGGGGAGGGTTCTACGAGCAGTACTTC.

This rearrangement joins TRBV14 to TRBJ1-1, with D possibly matching TRBD1 (5 bases). Germline CDR1 reads SGHDN; CDR2 reads FVKESK. Trimming took 2 bases from V and 4 from J, leaving 11 bases between them. The length of the CDR3 is 14 residues. CDR3 coding DNA: TGTGCCAGCAGCCAAATGCAGGGACTCACTGAAGCTTTCTTT. It yields the protein CASSQMQGLTEAFF.

This clone showed up just once. At the DNA level, this CDR3 is encoded by other sequences in the same sample as well. The chain links TRBV27 to TRBJ2-3; D gene uncertain. The CDR3 is 11 amino acids. Germline CDR1 reads MNHEY; CDR2 reads SMNVEV (reference sequence). V was pared by 2 bases and J by 6 bases, with 3 bases between. Here the CDR3 reads CASSLGDTQYF. In DNA form, the CDR3 reads TGTGCCAGCAGTTTAGGTGATACGCAGTATTTT.

This clone was observed a single time. J is TRBJ2-2 and V is TRBV4-3, with a weak D call TRBD2 (5 bases). V was pared by 0 bases and J by 6 bases, with 11 bases between. The CDR3 has 15 amino acids. Looked up from germline, CDR1 is LGHNA and CDR2 is YSLEER. As DNA, the CDR3 is TGCGCCAGCAGCCAAGATCGGGGTGGGTCCGGGGAGCTGTTTTTT. It is translated as CASSQDRGGSGELFF.

The gene calls are TRBV7-6 and TRBJ1-4; D is unresolved. Per germline, CDR1 SGHVS and CDR2 FNYEAQ. This CDR3 has 15 residues. V gave up 2 bases and J gave up 3 bases, with 10 bases separating them. CDR3 bases: TGTGCCAGCAGCTTAAGGGAGGAGGCTAATGAAAAACTGTTTTTT. Residues: CASSLREEANEKLFF.

This chain joins TRBV27 and TRBJ1-2; TRBD1 agrees at 9 bases. The V and J ends lost 2 bases and 4 bases, in that order; junction bases with no gene match: 2. The CDR3 has 14 residues. Germline loops: CDR1 MNHEY, CDR2 SMNVEV (reference sequence). The CDR3 DNA sequence: TGTGCCAGCAGTTTAGAGGGACAGGGCTATGGCTACACCTTC. This sequence encodes CASSLEGQGYGYTF.

This chain joins TRBV11-3 and TRBJ2-7, with TRBD1 matching over 11 bases. The CDR3 extends over 13 amino acids. Germline CDR1 reads SGHNT; CDR2 reads YENEEA. V shed 5 bases and J 5 bases; nucleotides not matched to a gene: 2. The CDR3 sequence is CASSTGQGDEQYF. The CDR3 coding sequence is TGTGCCAGCAGCACGGGACAGGGGGACGAGCAGTACTTC.

V is TRBV14 and J is TRBJ2-3; no reliable D call. The CDR3 loop spans 15 amino acids. V was clipped by 1 base and J by 4 bases, with 12 bases between them. CDR1 is SGHDN, CDR2 FVKESK, per germline. CDR3 in amino acids: CASSQGVSSSDTQYF. The CDR3 DNA is TGTGCCAGCAGCCAAGGGGTCAGCAGCTCAGATACGCAGTATTTT.